A single sample gave rise to the 2 T cell receptor beta chains below, sequenced in a study of T cell responses to AZD1222 COVID-19 vaccine. Generated by immunoSEQ multiplex PCR, the TCRdb table keeps only in-frame clones and is missing some. The sample contains under 120,000 clones, roughly 90% of which appear only once. Sequencing used peripheral blood, obtained on day 0 of AZD1222 vaccination. The origin of the receptors is an adult in good health.

The rearrangement joins TRBV7-9 to TRBJ1-1; 7 bases agree with TRBD1. Germline assignment: CDR1 SEHNR and CDR2 FQNEAQ (reference sequence). This CDR3 has 17 amino acids. With V trimmed by 5 bases and J by 2 bases, 14 bases remained unmatched. The CDR3, as DNA: TGTGCCAGCAGCCAGGGGGGAGCTGGGGCCGTAAACACTGAAGCTTTCTTT. This gives the protein CASSQGGAGAVNTEAFF. Complete variable domain (other parts from reference TRBV7-9 and TRBJ1-1): DTGVSQNPRHKITKRGQNVTFRCDPISEHNRLYWYRQTLGQGPEFLTYFQNEAQLEKSRLLSDRFSAERPKGSFSTLEIQRTEQGDSAMYLCASSQGGAGAVNTEAFFGQGTRLTVV.

This clone was observed a few times. The rearrangement joins TRBV19 to TRBJ2-1; TRBD2 agrees at 12 bases. Germline values: CDR1 LNHDA, CDR2 SQIVND (reference sequence). Germline trimming cut 4 bases from V and 6 bases from J; bases unmatched to any gene: 7. This CDR3 is built from 16 residues. The CDR3 region is CASSTIGLAGPNEQFF. CDR3 coding DNA: TGTGCCAGTAGTACCATCGGACTAGCGGGGCCCAATGAGCAGTTCTTC.